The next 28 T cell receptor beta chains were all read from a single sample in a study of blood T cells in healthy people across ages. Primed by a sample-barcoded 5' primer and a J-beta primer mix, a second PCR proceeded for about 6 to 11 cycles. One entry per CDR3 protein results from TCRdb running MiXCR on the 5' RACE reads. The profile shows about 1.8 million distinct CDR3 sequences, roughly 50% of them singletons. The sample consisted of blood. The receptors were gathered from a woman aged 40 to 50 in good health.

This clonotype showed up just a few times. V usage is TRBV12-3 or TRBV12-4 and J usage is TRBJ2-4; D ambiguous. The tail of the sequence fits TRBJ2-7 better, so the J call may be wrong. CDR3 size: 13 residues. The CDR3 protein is CASSVVQAYEQYF. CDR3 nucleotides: TGTGCCAGCAGTGTAGTCCAAGCCTACGAGCAGTACTTC.

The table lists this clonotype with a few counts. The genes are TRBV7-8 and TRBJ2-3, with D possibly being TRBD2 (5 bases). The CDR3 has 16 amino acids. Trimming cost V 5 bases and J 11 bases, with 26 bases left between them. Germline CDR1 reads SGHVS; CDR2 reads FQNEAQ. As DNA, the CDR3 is TGTGCCAGCAGCCCCGGTCCGGGTGGGTTCCGGGGTGAGCAGTATTTT. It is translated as CASSPGPGGFRGEQYF.

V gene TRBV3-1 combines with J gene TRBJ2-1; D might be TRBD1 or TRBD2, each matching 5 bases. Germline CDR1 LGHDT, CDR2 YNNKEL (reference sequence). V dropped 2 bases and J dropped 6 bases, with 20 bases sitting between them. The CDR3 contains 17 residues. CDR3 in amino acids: CASSQSYGDHQRNEQFF. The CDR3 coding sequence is TGTGCCAGCAGCCAAAGCTATGGGGACCACCAACGCAATGAGCAGTTCTTC.

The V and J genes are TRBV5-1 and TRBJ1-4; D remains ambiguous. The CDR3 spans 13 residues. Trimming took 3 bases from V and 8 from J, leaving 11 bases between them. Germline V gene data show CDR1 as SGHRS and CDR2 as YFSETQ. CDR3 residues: CASSWGSGEKLFF. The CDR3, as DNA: TGCGCCAGCAGCTGGGGATCGGGCGAAAAACTGTTTTTT.

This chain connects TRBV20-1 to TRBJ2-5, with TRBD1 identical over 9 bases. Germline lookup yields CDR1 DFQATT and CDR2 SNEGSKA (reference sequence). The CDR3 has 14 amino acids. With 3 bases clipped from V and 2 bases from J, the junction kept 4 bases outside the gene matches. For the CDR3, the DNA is TGCAGTGCTAGCCGGACAGGGGCACAAGAGACCCAGTACTTC. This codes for CSASRTGAQETQYF.

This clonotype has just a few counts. The CDR3 sequence is CASSHDLQLGLAKNIQYF. CDR3 bases: TGCGCCAGCAGCCACGACCTCCAATTGGGACTAGCCAAAAACATTCAGTACTTC. The J gene is TRBJ2-4, the V gene TRBV4-3, with a weak D call TRBD2 (6 bases). Germline V gene sequence: CDR1 LGHNA, CDR2 YSLEER. CDR3 length equals 18 residues. The ends were cut back, 3 bases at V and 0 bases at J, with 18 bases in the middle.

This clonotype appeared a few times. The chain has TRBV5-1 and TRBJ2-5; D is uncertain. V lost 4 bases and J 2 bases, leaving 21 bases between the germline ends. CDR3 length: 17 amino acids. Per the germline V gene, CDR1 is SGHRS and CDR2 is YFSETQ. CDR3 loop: CASSPNSRNLAQETQYF. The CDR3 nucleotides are TGCGCCAGCAGCCCTAATTCCAGGAACCTCGCTCAAGAGACCCAGTACTTC.

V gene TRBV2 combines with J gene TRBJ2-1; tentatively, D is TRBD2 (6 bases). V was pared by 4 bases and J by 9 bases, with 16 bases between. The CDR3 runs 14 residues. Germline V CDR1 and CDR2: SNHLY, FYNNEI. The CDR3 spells CASSGTITPTEQFF. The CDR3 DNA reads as TGTGCCAGCAGTGGGACTATTACACCGACTGAGCAGTTCTTC.

CDR3 nucleotide sequence: TGCAGCGTTGAGTCGGGATATGGCTACACCTTC. It encodes CSVESGYGYTF. V is TRBV29-1 and J is TRBJ1-2; D is unresolved. Trimming left V 3 bases short and J 5 bases short, with 7 bases between. The CDR3 spans 11 residues. CDR1 and CDR2 (germline): SQVTM, ANQGSEA.

In DNA, the CDR3 is TGTGCCAGCAGCTTAGACAATCAGCTAGTAAAAGAGACCCAGTACTTC. It translates to CASSLDNQLVKETQYF. The V call is TRBV7-2, the J call TRBJ2-5; the D is unclear. This CDR3 comprises 16 residues. Trimming left V 1 base short and J 3 bases short, with 15 bases between. Germline lookup yields CDR1 SGHTA and CDR2 FQGNSA.

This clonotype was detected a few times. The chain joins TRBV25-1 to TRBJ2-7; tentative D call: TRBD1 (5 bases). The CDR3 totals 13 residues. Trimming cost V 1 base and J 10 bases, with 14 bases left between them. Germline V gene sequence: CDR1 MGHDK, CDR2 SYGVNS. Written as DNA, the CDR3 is TGTGCCAGCAGTGAATCAGGGTTGGCATCCCAGTACTTC. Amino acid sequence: CASSESGLASQYF.

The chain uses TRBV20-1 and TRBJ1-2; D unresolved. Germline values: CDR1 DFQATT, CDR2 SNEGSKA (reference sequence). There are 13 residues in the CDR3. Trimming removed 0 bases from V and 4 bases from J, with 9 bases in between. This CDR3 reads CSARDLAPYGYTF. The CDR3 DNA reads TGCAGTGCTAGAGATCTAGCCCCCTATGGCTACACCTTC.

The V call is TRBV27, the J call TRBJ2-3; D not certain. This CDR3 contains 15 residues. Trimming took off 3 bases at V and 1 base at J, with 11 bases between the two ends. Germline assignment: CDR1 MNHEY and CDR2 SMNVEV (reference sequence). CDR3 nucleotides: TGTGCCAGCAGTTTCAGGCTATTCGGCACAGATACGCAGTATTTT. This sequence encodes CASSFRLFGTDTQYF.

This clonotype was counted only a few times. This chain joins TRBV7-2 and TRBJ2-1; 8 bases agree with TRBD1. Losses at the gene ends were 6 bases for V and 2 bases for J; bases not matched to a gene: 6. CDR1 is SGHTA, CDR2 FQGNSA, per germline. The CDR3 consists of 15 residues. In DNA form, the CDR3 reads TGTGCCAGCAGTAGAACAGGGGGGACCTACAATGAGCAGTTCTTC. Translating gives CASSRTGGTYNEQFF. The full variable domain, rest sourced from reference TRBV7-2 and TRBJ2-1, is GAGVSQSPSNKVTEKGKDVELRCDPISGHTALYWYRQSLGQGLEFLIYFQGNSAPDKSGLPSDRFSAERTGGSVSTLTIQRTQQEDSAVYLCASSRTGGTYNEQFFGPGTRLTVL.

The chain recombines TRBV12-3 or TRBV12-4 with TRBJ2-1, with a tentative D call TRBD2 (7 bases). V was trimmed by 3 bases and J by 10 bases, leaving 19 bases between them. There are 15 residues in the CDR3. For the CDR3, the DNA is TGTGCCAGCAGTTTCCTTGTGGGGGCGGGAGACGAGCAGTTCTTC. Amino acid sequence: CASSFLVGAGDEQFF.

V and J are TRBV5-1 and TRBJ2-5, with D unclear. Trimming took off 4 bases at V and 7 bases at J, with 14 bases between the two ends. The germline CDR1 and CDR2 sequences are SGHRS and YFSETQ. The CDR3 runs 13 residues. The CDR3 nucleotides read TGCGCCAGCAGCGTTCAAGATTATGGGACCCAGTACTTC. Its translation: CASSVQDYGTQYF.

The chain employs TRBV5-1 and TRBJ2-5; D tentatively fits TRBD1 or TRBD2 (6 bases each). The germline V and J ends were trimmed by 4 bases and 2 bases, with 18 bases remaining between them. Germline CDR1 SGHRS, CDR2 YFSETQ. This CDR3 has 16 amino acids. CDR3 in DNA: TGCGCCAGCAGCGTGTCCGGGGGCGAGGGACAAGAGACCCAGTACTTC. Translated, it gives CASSVSGGEGQETQYF.

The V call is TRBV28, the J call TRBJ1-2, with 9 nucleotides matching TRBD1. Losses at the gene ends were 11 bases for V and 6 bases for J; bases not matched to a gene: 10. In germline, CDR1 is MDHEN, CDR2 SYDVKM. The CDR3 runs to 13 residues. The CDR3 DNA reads TGTGCCGGAAAGGACAGGGGCGGCGATGGCTACACCTTC. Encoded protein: CAGKDRGGDGYTF.

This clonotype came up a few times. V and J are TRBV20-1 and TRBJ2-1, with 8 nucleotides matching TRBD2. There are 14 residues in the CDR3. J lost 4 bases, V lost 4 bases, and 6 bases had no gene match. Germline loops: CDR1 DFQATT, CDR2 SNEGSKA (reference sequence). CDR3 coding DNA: TGCAGTGCTACACTAGCGGATAGATACAATGAGCAGTTCTTC. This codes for CSATLADRYNEQFF.

CDR3 in amino acids: CASSSRRLNTEAFF. The DNA for the CDR3 is TGTGCCAGCAGTTCCCGGCGATTGAACACTGAAGCTTTCTTT. The chain employs TRBV28 and TRBJ1-1; D unclear. This CDR3 is built from 14 residues. The germline V and J ends were trimmed by 4 bases and 0 bases, with 9 bases remaining between them. The germline V gene encodes CDR1 MDHEN and CDR2 SYDVKM. Supplemented by reference TRBV28 and TRBJ1-1, the full variable domain reads DVKVTQSSRYLVKRTGEKVFLECVQDMDHENMFWYRQDPGLGLRLIYFSYDVKMKEKGDIPEGYSVSREKKERFSLILESASTNQTSMYLCASSSRRLNTEAFFGQGTRLTVV.

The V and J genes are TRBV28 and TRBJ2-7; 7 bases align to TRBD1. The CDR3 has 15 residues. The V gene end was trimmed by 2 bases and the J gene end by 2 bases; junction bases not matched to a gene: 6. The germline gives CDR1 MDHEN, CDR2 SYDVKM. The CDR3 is CASSLISTGTYEQYF. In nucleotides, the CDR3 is TGTGCCAGCAGTTTAATCTCGACAGGGACCTACGAGCAGTACTTC.

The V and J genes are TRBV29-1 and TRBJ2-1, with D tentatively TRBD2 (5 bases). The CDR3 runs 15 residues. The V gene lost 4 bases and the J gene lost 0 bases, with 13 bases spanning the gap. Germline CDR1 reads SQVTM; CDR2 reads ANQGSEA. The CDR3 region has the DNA TGCAGCGTTGGATGGCGTGGGAGCTCCTACAATGAGCAGTTCTTC. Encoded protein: CSVGWRGSSYNEQFF.

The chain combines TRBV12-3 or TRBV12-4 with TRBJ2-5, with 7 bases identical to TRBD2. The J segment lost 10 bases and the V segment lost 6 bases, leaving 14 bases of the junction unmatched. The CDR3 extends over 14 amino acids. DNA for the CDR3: TGTGCCAGCAGAACCGGGACTACGTCGGAGGACCAGTACTTC. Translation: CASRTGTTSEDQYF.

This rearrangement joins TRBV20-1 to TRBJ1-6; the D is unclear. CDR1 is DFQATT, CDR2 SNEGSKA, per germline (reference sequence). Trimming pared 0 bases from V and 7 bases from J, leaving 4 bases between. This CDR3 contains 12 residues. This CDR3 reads CSARDPNSPLHF. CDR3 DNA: TGCAGTGCTAGAGACCCCAATTCACCCCTCCACTTT.

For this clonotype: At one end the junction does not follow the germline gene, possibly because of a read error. CDR3 loop: CAGSSSGWGTQYF. The CDR3 nucleotides read TGTGCCGGCAGTTCCAGCGGGTGGGGTACGCAGTATTTT. The V gene is TRBV27, the J gene TRBJ2-3, with a weak D call TRBD2 (6 bases). The CDR3 spans 13 residues. Germline V gene sequence: CDR1 MNHEY, CDR2 SMNVEV (reference sequence).

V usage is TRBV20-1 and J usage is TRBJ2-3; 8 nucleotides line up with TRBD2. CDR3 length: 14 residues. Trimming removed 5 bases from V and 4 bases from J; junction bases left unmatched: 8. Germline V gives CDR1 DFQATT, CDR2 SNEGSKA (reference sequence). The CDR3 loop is CSAGSGGRSDTQYF. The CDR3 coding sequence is TGCAGTGCTGGATCGGGGGGGAGGTCAGATACGCAGTATTTT.

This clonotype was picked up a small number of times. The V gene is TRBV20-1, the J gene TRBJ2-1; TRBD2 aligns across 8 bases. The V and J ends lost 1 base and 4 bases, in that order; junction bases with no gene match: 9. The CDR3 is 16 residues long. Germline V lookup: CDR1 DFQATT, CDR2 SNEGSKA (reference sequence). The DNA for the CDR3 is TGCAGTGCTAGAGGGCCAACTAGCGGAGGGTACAATGAGCAGTTCTTC. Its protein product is CSARGPTSGGYNEQFF.

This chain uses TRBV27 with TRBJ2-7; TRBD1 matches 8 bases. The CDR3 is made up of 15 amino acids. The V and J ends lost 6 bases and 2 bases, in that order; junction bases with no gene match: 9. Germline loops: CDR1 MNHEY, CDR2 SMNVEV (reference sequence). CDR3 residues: CASRLDRGGTYEQYF. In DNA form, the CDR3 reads TGTGCCAGCAGACTCGACAGGGGAGGAACCTACGAGCAGTACTTC.